This T cell receptor beta chain appears in the sequencing data of a study of T cell clonality in common variable immunodeficiency. Study findings and constraints: Common variable immunodeficiency TCR beta sequences reportedly had fewer deletions and N-nucleotide insertions.

This clone was seen more than once but under ten times. Its antigen is unidentified. The read is 3 residues too short to cover the CDR3 end, so that end is filled in from the germline J gene. CDR1 LNHDA and CDR2 SQIVND come from the germline V gene (reference sequence). Trimming stripped 5 bases from V and 5 bases from J, with 13 bases between. The CDR3 runs 13 residues. Sequenced by immunoSEQ multiplex PCR; TCRdb stores in-frame clones only, minus some. The sample was found to contain some 14,000 clones, and every one recurs. No CVID subject was ill or on immunomodulatory drugs when sampled. The chain recombines TRBV19 with TRBJ2-7, with D possibly matching TRBD1 (6 bases). Sequenced material: peripheral blood mononuclear cells. This clonotype was sampled from a human donor with common variable immunodeficiency. The DNA read from the CDR3 is TGTGCCAGTAGTGGGAGCAGGGGTAACGAG. It encodes CASSGSRGNE. The CDR3 reads in full as CASSGSRGNEQYF.